The 5 T cell receptor beta chains in this list originate from one sample, sequenced in a study of PD-1 blockade in classical Hodgkin lymphoma. Every patient experienced relapse after autologous stem cell transplantation, and brentuximab vedotin exposure varied. TCRdb keeps only in-frame clones here, not all; method: immunoSEQ multiplex PCR. In the table there are 30,000 to 45,000 clones, roughly three quarters of which are singletons. This sample comprised peripheral blood mononuclear cells (PBMCs), obtained before the second cycle of nivolumab. The receptors stem from a human donor with classical Hodgkin lymphoma.

The chain has TRBV19 and TRBJ2-1, with 8 nucleotides matching TRBD1. Germline CDR1 reads LNHDA; CDR2 reads SQIVND (reference sequence). Unmatched junction bases numbered 9, after V lost 8 bases and J lost 12 bases. The CDR3 is made up of 12 amino acids. The CDR3 loop reads CASRTRTGTQFF. CDR3 nucleotide sequence: TGTGCCAGTCGAACTCGGACAGGGACGCAGTTCTTC.

The gene calls are TRBV18 and TRBJ1-3; D unclear. The CDR3 length is 16 residues. V lost 6 bases, J lost 1 base, and 16 bases lay in between. Germline CDR1 and CDR2: KGHSH and LQKENI. CDR3 DNA: TGTGCCAGCTCGACTCGGGTCCGCGGATCTGGAAACACCATATATTTT. Amino acids: CASSTRVRGSGNTIYF.

The chain uses TRBV11-2 and TRBJ2-3, with a weak D call TRBD2 (6 bases). The CDR3 consists of 16 residues. V lost 0 bases and J lost 7, with 17 bases in between. Per the germline V gene, CDR1 is SGHAT and CDR2 is FQNNGV. For the CDR3, the DNA is TGTGCCAGCAGCTTAGATTTTTCGGGGGTCCCCCATACGCAGTATTTT. It yields the protein CASSLDFSGVPHTQYF.

The chain recombines TRBV9 with TRBJ2-5, with D hard to call. The closer fit of TRBJ2-7 to the DNA end suggests the J call may be wrong. The CDR3 consists of 15 residues. The germline V gene has CDR1 SGDLS and CDR2 YYNGEE. CDR3 loop: CASSAGPMSSYEQYF. Here the CDR3 DNA reads TGTGCCAGCAGCGCCGGTCCTATGAGCTCCTACGAGCAGTACTTC.

This clone was counted between two and nine times. V is TRBV4-3 and J is TRBJ2-1, with TRBD2 matching 11 bases. Germline assignment: CDR1 LGHNA and CDR2 YSLEER. The CDR3 is made up of 17 amino acids. Trimming at V came to 3 bases and at J to 9 bases, leaving 13 bases not matched to a gene. CDR3 in amino acids: CASSQGAGLAGGGEQFF. CDR3 nucleotides: TGCGCCAGCAGCCAGGGGGCTGGGCTAGCGGGAGGTGGTGAGCAGTTCTTC.